The present TCR beta chain was sequenced within a study of OX40 agonist ivuxolimab in advanced cancers. At baseline, cycle 4 day 1, and cycle 7 day 1, blood was sampled. General study findings and limits: More expanded clones were found, on average, in CD8+ than in CD4+ T cells.

This clone was seen a single time. Its antigen is undetermined. Assay used: immunoSEQ multiplex PCR; TCRdb lists only in-frame clones, some missing. The data show 25,000 to 35,000 clones, more than 75% seen once. This TCR came from an adult with an advanced solid tumor such as melanoma, head and neck, liver or kidney cancer. This specimen was CD4+ or CD8+ T cells sorted from blood, taken in a trial of the OX40 agonist ivuxolimab.

The CDR3 DNA reads as TGTGCCAGCAATGCGTACGAGCAGTACTTC. Protein product: CASNAYEQYF. V is TRBV6-1 and J is TRBJ2-5; no firm D call. The J call could be wrong; TRBJ2-7 is a better fit for the DNA end. Germline CDR1 and CDR2: MNHNS and SASEGT. The CDR3 runs 10 residues.